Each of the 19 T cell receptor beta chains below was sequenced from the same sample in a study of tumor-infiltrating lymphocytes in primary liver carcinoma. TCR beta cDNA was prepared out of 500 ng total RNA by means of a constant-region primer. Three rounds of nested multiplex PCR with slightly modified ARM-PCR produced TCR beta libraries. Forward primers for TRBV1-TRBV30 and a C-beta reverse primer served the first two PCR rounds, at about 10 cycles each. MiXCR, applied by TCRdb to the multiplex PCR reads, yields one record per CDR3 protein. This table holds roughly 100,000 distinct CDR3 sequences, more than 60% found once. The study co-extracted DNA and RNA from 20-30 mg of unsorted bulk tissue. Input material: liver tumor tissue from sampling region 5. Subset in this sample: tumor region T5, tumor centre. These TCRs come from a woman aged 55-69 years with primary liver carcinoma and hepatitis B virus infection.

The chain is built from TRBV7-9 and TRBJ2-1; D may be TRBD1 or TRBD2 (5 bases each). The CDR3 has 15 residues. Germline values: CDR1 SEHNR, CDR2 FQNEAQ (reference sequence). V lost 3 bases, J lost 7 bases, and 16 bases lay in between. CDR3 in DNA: TGTGCCAGCAGCTTCCACAAGGGGAGAGAGAATGAGCAGTTCTTC. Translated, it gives CASSFHKGRENEQFF.

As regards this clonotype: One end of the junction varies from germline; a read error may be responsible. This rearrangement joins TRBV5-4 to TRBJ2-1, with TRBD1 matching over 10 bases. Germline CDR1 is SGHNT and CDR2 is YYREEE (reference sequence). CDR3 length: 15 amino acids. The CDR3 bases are TGTACCAGCAGCTCCGACAGGGGGCGCGCCAATGAGCACTTCTTC. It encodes CTSSSDRGRANEHFF.

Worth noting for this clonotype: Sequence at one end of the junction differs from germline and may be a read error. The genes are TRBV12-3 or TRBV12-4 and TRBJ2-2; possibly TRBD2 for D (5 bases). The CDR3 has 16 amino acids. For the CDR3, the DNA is TGTGTCAGCAGTTTTGCCCGTCGGCTCAACACCGGGGAGCTGTTTTTC. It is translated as CVSSFARRLNTGELFF.

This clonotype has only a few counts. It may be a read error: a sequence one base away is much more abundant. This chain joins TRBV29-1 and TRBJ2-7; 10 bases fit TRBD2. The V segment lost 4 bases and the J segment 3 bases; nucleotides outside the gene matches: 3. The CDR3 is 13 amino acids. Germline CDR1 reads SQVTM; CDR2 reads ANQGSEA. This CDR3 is CSVASGSIYEQYF. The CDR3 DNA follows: TGCAGCGTTGCTAGCGGGAGTATCTACGAGCAGTACTTC.

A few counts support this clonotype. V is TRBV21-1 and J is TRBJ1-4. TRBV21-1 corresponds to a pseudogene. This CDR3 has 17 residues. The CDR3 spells CASSESRTVATNEKLFF. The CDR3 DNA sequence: TGTGCCAGCAGCGAAAGCCGGACGGTCGCAACTAATGAAAAACTGTTTTTT.

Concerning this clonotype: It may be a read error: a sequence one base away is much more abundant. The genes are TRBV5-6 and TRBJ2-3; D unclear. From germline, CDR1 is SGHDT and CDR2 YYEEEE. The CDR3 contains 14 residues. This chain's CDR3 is CASSFDRSIDTQYF. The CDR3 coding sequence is TGTGCCAGCAGCTTTGATCGGAGCATAGATACGCAGTATTTT. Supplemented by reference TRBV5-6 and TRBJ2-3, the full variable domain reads DAGVTQSPTHLIKTRGQQVTLRCSPKSGHDTVSWYQQALGQGPQFIFQYYEEEERQRGNFPDRFSGHQFPNYSSELNVNALLLGDSALYLCASSFDRSIDTQYFGPGTRLTVL.

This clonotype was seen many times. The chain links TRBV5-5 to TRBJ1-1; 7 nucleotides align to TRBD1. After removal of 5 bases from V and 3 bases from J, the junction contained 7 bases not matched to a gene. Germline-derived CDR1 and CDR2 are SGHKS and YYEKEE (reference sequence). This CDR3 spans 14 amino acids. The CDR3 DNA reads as TGTGCCAGCAGGACAGGGCGCGCGGACACTGAAGCTTTCTTT. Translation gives CASRTGRADTEAFF.

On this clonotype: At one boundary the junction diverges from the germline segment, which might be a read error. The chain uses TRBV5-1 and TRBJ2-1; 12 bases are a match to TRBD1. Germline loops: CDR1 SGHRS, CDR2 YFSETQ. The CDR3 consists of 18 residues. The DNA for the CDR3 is TGCACCAGCATCCCGGAACCCGGTGGGGACAGGGGGCGCAATGAGCAGTTCTTC. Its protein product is CTSIPEPGGDRGRNEQFF. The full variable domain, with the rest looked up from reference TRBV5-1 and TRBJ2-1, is KAGVTQTPRYLIKTRGQQVTLSCSPISGHRSVSWYQQTPGQGLQFLFEYFSETQRNKGNFPGRFSGRQFSNSRSEMNVSTLELGDSALYLCTSIPEPGGDRGRNEQFFGPGTRLTVL.

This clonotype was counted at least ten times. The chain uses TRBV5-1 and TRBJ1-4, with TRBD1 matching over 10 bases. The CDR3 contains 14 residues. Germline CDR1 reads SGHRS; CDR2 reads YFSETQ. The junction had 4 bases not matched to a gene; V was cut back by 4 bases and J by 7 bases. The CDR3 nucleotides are TGCGCCAGCAGCGTGACAGGGGGCTCTGAAAAACTGTTTTTT. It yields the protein CASSVTGGSEKLFF.

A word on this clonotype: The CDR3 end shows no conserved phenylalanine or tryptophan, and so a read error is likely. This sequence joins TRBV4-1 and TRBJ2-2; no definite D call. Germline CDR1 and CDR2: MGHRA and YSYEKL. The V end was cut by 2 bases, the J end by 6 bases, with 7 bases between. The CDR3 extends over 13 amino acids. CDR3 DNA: TGCGCCAGCAGCCAACTTCGCGCCGGGGAGCTGTTTCTT. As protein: CASSQLRAGELFL.

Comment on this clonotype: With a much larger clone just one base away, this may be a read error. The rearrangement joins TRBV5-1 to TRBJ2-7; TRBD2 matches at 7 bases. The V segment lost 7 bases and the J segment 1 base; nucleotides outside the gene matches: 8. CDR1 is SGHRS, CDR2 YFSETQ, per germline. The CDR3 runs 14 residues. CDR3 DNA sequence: TGCGCCAGCGGCCTACTAGCGACATCCTACGAGCAGTACTTC. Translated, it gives CASGLLATSYEQYF.

The CDR3 DNA sequence: TGTGCCAGCAACTCCGGACTAGGATGCACAGATACGCAGTATTTT. Translating it yields CASNSGLGCTDTQYF. The rearrangement joins TRBV11-2 to TRBJ2-3; 7 bases map to TRBD2. The CDR3 length is 15 residues. The V gene end was trimmed by 7 bases and the J gene end by 1 base; junction bases not matched to a gene: 8. Germline assignment: CDR1 SGHAT and CDR2 FQNNGV.

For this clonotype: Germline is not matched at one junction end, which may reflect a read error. The CDR3 protein is CASSYSIGRSNQSQHF. The CDR3 coding sequence is TGTGCCAGCAGTTACTCAATAGGGAGGAGCAATCAGTCCCAGCATTTT. The chain is built from TRBV6-6 and TRBJ1-5; no clear D. The germline gives CDR1 MNHNY, CDR2 SVGAGI (reference sequence). CDR3 size: 16 residues.

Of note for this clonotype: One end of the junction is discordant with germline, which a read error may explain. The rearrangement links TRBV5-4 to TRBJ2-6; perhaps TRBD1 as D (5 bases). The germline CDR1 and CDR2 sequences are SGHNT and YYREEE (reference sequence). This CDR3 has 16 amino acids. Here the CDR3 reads CASSPGQGSGVNVLSF. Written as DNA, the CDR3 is TGTGCCAGCAGCCCCGGTCAGGGCTCTGGGGTCAACGTCCTGAGTTTC. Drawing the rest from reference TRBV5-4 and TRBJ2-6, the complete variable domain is ETGVTQSPTHLIKTRGQQVTLRCSSQSGHNTVSWYQQALGQGPQFIFQYYREEENGRGNFPPRFSGLQFPNYSSELNVNALELDDSALYLCASSPGQGSGVNVLSFGAGSRLTVL.

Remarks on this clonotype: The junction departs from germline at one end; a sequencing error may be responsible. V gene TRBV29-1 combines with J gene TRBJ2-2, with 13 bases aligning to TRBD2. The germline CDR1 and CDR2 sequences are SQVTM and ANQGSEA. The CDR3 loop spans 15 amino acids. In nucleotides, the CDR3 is TGCCGCGTCGGACTAGCGGGAGATGGCACCGGGGAGCTGTTTTTT. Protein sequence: CRVGLAGDGTGELFF.

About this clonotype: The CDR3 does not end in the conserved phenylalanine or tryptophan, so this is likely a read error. Written as DNA, the CDR3 is TGTGCCTGGAGTGTACTAGCCGACTGCAATGAGCAGTTCGTC. It codes for CAWSVLADCNEQFV. This sequence joins TRBV30 and TRBJ2-1; the D gene is possibly TRBD2 (6 bases). The CDR3 has 14 residues. CDR1 and CDR2 (germline): GTSNPN, SVGIG (reference sequence). Trimming took off 0 bases at V and 6 bases at J, with 12 bases between the two ends.

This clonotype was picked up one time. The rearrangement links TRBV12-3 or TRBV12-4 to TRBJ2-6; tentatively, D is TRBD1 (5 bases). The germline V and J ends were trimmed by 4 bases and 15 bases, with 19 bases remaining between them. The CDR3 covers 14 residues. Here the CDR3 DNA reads TGTGCCAGCAGTTATGAAACTGGGGCCAACACCCTGACTTTC. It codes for CASSYETGANTLTF.

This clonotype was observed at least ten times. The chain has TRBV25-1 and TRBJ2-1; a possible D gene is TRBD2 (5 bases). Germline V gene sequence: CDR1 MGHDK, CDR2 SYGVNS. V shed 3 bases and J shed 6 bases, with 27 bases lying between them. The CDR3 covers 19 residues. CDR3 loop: CASSDYLTRRGPPGNEQFF. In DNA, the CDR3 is TGTGCCAGCAGTGATTACCTCACTAGGCGCGGACCGCCTGGCAATGAGCAGTTCTTC.

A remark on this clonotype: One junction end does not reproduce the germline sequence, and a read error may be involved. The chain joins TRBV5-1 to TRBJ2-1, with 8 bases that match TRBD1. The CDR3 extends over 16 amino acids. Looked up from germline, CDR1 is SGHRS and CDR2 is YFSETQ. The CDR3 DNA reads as TGCGACAGCAGCTTCGACAGGGGTGGCCTCTACAATGAGCAGTTCTTC. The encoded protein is CDSSFDRGGLYNEQFF.